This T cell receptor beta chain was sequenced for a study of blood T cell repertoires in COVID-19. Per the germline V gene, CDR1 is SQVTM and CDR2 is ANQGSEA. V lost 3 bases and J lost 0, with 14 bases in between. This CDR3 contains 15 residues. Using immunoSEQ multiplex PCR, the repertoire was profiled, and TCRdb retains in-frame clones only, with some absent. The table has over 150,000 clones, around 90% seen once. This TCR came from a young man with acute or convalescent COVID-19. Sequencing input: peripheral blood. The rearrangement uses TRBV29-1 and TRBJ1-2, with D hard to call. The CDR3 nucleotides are TGCAGCGTTGATTTGGCAGTTGATGCTAACTATGGCTACACCTTC. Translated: CSVDLAVDANYGYTF. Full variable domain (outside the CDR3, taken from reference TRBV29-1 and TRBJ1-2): SAVISQKPSRDICQRGTSLTIQCQVDSQVTMMFWYRQQPGQSLTLIATANQGSEATYESGFVIDKFPISRPNLTFSTLTVSNMSPEDSSIYLCSVDLAVDANYGYTFGSGTRLTVV.